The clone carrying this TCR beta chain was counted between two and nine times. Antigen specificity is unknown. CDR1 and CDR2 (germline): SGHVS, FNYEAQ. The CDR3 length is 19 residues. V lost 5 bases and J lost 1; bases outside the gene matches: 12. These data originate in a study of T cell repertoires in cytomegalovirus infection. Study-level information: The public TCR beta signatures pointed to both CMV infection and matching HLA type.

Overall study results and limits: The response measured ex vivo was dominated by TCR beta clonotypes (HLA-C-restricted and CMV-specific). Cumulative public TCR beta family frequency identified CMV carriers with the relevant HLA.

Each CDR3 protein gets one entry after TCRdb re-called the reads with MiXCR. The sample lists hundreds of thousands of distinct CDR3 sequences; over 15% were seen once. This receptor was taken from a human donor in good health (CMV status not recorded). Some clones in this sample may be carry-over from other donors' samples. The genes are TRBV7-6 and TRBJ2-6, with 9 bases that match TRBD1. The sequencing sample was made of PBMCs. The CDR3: CASSPTFTGGVSGANVLTF. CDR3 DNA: TGTGCCAGCAGCCCTACCTTTACAGGGGGCGTTTCTGGGGCCAACGTCCTGACTTTC.